The 17 T cell receptor beta chains in this list originate from one sample, sequenced in a study of shared clonotypes between healthy human individuals. The assay was immunoSEQ multiplex PCR, and TCRdb's table has in-frame clones only and misses some. The sample yields more than 1 million clones, more than 75% seen once. The sequenced sample consisted of memory CD4+ T cells from PBMCs. The subset is: CD45RA-negative fraction. The receptors shown here come from a man younger than 35 in good health. Some clones in this sample may be carry-over from other donors' samples.

The V call is TRBV28, the J call TRBJ2-7; possibly TRBD1 or TRBD2 for D (6 bases each). The ends were cut back, 6 bases at V and 0 bases at J, with 15 bases in the middle. Per germline, CDR1 MDHEN and CDR2 SYDVKM. The CDR3 covers 15 residues. This CDR3 reads CASSGRGPGSYEQYF. For the CDR3, the DNA is TGTGCCAGCAGCGGACGGGGGCCGGGCTCCTACGAGCAGTACTTC.

This chain uses TRBV5-1 with TRBJ2-2; possibly TRBD2 for D (6 bases). The CDR3 runs to 15 residues. Trimming left V 1 base short and J 2 bases short, with 9 bases between. Germline V gene lookup returns CDR1 SGHRS and CDR2 YFSETQ. The CDR3 sequence is CASSLSSGNTGELFF. CDR3 sequence (DNA): TGCGCCAGCAGCTTGAGTAGCGGCAACACCGGGGAGCTGTTTTTT.

The chain uses TRBV28 and TRBJ2-1; 9 bases agree with TRBD2. Germline V gene sequence: CDR1 MDHEN, CDR2 SYDVKM. V was clipped by 5 bases and J by 4 bases; unmatched bases: 9. This CDR3 comprises 16 residues. The CDR3 loop is CASSGSIAGVYNEQFF. CDR3 DNA: TGTGCCAGCAGTGGATCTATAGCGGGAGTGTACAATGAGCAGTTCTTC.

This clone was detected only a few times. The chain is built from TRBV19 and TRBJ2-7; the D is unclear. The CDR3 has 13 amino acids. The germline V gene has CDR1 LNHDA and CDR2 SQIVND (reference sequence). The germline V and J ends were trimmed by 4 bases and 3 bases, with 10 bases remaining between them. CDR3 DNA sequence: TGTGCCAGTAGTACCCGGGCCCACTACGAGCAGTACTTC. Protein sequence: CASSTRAHYEQYF.

This chain connects TRBV5-1 to TRBJ2-7; D not resolved. CDR3 length: 14 residues. Trimming removed 4 bases at V and 6 bases at J, with 17 bases between. Per germline, CDR1 SGHRS and CDR2 YFSETQ. This CDR3 reads CASSPLTSSPEQYF. Here the CDR3 DNA reads TGCGCCAGCAGCCCCCTTACTTCTTCTCCCGAGCAGTACTTC.

This sequence joins TRBV15 and TRBJ2-3, with D uncertain. CDR3 length: 13 residues. Trimming removed 3 bases from V and 11 bases from J, with 15 bases in between. CDR1 LNHNV and CDR2 YYDKDF come from the germline V gene (reference sequence). CDR3 region: CATSRGNVYGQYF. CDR3 DNA sequence: TGTGCCACCAGCAGGGGGAACGTCTACGGGCAGTATTTT.

DNA of the CDR3: TGTGCCAGCAGCTTAGGGCAGGGGGCTATGGGCTACGAGCAGTACTTC. Translation gives CASSLGQGAMGYEQYF. V and J are TRBV7-9 and TRBJ2-7, with 8 nucleotides matching TRBD1. Germline V gives CDR1 SEHNR, CDR2 FQNEAQ (reference sequence). There are 16 residues in the CDR3. Trimming took 1 base from V and 3 from J; bases not matched to a gene: 8.

This chain connects TRBV5-1 to TRBJ2-7, with 7 bases lining up with TRBD1. Germline-derived CDR1 and CDR2 are SGHRS and YFSETQ. The CDR3 is 13 amino acids. With 3 bases clipped from V and 6 bases from J, the junction kept 6 bases outside the gene matches. The CDR3 DNA sequence: TGCGCCAGCAGCTCGACAGGGCCCCTCGAGCAGTACTTC. Translated, it gives CASSSTGPLEQYF.

The rearrangement joins TRBV6-1 to TRBJ2-1; TRBD2 matches at 9 bases. Germline V gene lookup returns CDR1 MNHNS and CDR2 SASEGT. Losses at the gene ends were 0 bases for V and 14 bases for J; bases not matched to a gene: 5. The CDR3 sequence is 13 residues long. The CDR3 loop reads CASSEATGLAKFF. CDR3 bases: TGTGCCAGCAGTGAAGCGACGGGACTAGCCAAGTTCTTC.

The rearrangement links TRBV5-1 to TRBJ2-7, with 10 bases fitting TRBD2. J lost 0 bases, V lost 2 bases, and 8 bases had no gene match. CDR1 is SGHRS, CDR2 YFSETQ, per germline. This CDR3 has 17 residues. The CDR3 protein is CASSFLGGLAPSYEQYF. In DNA, the CDR3 is TGCGCCAGCAGCTTCCTGGGGGGACTAGCGCCCTCCTACGAGCAGTACTTC.

On this clone: This sample also contains other DNA sequences that code for the same CDR3. V and J are TRBV18 and TRBJ2-7, with D unclear. V was shortened by 0 bases and J by 5 bases, with 8 bases between the two germline ends. This CDR3 has 13 amino acids. CDR1 and CDR2 from the germline V gene are KGHSH and LQKENI. The CDR3 spells CASSPPGSDEQYF. DNA for the CDR3: TGTGCCAGCTCACCACCGGGTTCGGACGAGCAGTACTTC.

This clone was observed a handful of times. V is TRBV5-6 and J is TRBJ2-5; 8 positions agree with TRBD1. This CDR3 is 15 amino acids long. Losses at the gene ends were 4 bases for V and 2 bases for J; bases not matched to a gene: 7. Per the germline V gene, CDR1 is SGHDT and CDR2 is YYEEEE. This CDR3 is CASSPPGGLQETQYF. CDR3 coding DNA: TGTGCCAGCAGCCCCCCAGGGGGCTTGCAAGAGACCCAGTACTTC. The variable domain in full, completed from reference TRBV5-6 and TRBJ2-5, reads DAGVTQSPTHLIKTRGQQVTLRCSPKSGHDTVSWYQQALGQGPQFIFQYYEEEERQRGNFPDRFSGHQFPNYSSELNVNALLLGDSALYLCASSPPGGLQETQYFGPGTRLLVL.

The chain has TRBV18 and TRBJ2-1; D gene unclear. V gave up 0 bases and J gave up 3 bases, with 12 bases separating them. Germline CDR1 KGHSH, CDR2 LQKENI. The CDR3 contains 16 residues. This CDR3 reads CASSPPRGRNYNEQFF. In DNA form, the CDR3 reads TGTGCCAGCTCACCACCACGTGGGCGGAACTACAATGAGCAGTTCTTC.

V gene TRBV11-2 combines with J gene TRBJ1-1; no reliable D call. V was trimmed by 3 bases and J by 2 bases, leaving 7 bases between them. Germline V gives CDR1 SGHAT, CDR2 FQNNGV. The CDR3 sequence is 13 residues long. CDR3: CASSFTGNTEAFF. The CDR3 DNA is TGTGCCAGCAGCTTCACGGGAAACACTGAAGCTTTCTTT.

The CDR3 loop is CAIKPERNTEAFF. The DNA of the CDR3 is TGTGCCATCAAACCGGAGCGAAACACTGAAGCTTTCTTT. The chain couples TRBV10-3 to TRBJ1-1; no clear D gene. The CDR3 runs to 13 residues. Trimming stripped 7 bases from V and 2 bases from J, with 11 bases between. In germline, CDR1 is ENHRY, CDR2 SYGVKD.

As to this clone: This may arise from a read error, as a much more abundant clone is one base away. The rearrangement joins TRBV7-9 to TRBJ1-1; the match to TRBD1 covers 9 bases. V dropped 5 bases and J dropped 1; count of bases not matched to a gene: 2. The germline V gene encodes CDR1 SEHNR and CDR2 FQNEAQ (reference sequence). This CDR3 is built from 14 residues. The CDR3 nucleotides are TGTGCCAGCAGCGTACAGGGGGCGAACACTGAAGCTTTCTTT. Residues: CASSVQGANTEAFF. Full variable domain (remainder filled in from reference TRBV7-9 and TRBJ1-1): DTGVSQNPRHKITKRGQNVTFRCDPISEHNRLYWYRQTLGQGPEFLTYFQNEAQLEKSRLLSDRFSAERPKGSFSTLEIQRTEQGDSAMYLCASSVQGANTEAFFGQGTRLTVV.

On this clone: Other nucleotide sequences in the sample specify the same CDR3. This chain uses TRBV28 with TRBJ1-2; tentatively, D is TRBD1 (5 bases). V shed 6 bases and J shed 4 bases, with 12 bases lying between them. The germline V gene encodes CDR1 MDHEN and CDR2 SYDVKM. CDR3 length: 13 residues. The CDR3 loop reads CASRPGQSYGYTF. The CDR3, as DNA: TGTGCCAGCAGGCCCGGACAAAGCTATGGCTACACCTTC.